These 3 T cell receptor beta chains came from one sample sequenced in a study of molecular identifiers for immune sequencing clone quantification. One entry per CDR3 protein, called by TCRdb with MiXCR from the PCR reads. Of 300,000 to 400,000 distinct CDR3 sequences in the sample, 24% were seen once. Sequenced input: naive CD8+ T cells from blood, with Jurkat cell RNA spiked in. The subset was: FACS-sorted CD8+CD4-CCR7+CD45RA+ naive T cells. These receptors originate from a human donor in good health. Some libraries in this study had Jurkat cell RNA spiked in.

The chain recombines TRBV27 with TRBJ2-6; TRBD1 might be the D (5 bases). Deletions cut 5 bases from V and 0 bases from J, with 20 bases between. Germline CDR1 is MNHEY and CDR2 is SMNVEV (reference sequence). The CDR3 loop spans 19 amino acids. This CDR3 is CASSPLPPGHHSGANVLTF. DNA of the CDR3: TGTGCCAGCAGTCCCCTGCCGCCCGGACACCACTCTGGGGCCAACGTCCTGACTTTC.

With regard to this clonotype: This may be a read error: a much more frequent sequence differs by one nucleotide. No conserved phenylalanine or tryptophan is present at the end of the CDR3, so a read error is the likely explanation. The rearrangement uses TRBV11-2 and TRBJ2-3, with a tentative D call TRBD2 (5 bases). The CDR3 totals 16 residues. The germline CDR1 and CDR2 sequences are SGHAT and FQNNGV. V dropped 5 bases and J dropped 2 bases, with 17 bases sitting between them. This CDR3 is CASSPTARAYTDTQYL. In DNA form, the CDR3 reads TGTGCCAGCAGCCCAACAGCGAGGGCCTACACAGATACGCAGTATCTT.

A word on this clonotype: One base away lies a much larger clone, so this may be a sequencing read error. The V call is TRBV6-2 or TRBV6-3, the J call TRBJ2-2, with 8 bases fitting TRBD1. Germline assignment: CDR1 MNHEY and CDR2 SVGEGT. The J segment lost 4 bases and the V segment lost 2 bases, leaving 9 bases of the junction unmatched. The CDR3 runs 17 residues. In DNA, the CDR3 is TGTGCCAGCAGTTACCCGACAGGGGAGGCAATCACCGGGGAGCTGTTTTTT. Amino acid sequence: CASSYPTGEAITGELFF.